The source of this T cell receptor (beta chain) is a study of cytomegalovirus exposure and HLA in healthy donors. Study-wide background: The 120 or so validation repertoires used a platform that matched the one used for the 600 to 700 first-cohort repertoires, as a later analysis reported.

Study-wide results and limits: For cytomegalovirus status, the classifier reportedly gave diagnoses with high specificity and sensitivity. Specificity for CMV antigens was confirmed in vitro for a few of the CMV-associated chains. Listed as cytomegalovirus-associated were more than 150 TCR beta chains.

Between the trimmed V and J ends, which lost 0 bases and 8 bases, there was a span of 5 bases. This CDR3 comprises 12 residues. Germline CDR1 is SGDLS and CDR2 is YYNGEE. Using immunoSEQ multiplex PCR, the repertoire was profiled, and TCRdb retains in-frame clones only, with some absent. The sample yields 260,000 or so clones, around 91% seen once. As for this clone: No antigen is known for it.

Specimen: PBMCs. This TCR derives from a woman in her 30s in good health and CMV-seronegative. The gene calls are TRBV9 and TRBJ2-2; D not resolved. CDR3 region: CASSVVDGELFF. For the CDR3, the DNA is TGTGCCAGCAGCGTAGTGGATGGGGAGCTGTTTTTT.